This entry concerns a single TCR beta chain. Its matching antigen is unknown. This sample was taken from a study of OX40 agonist ivuxolimab in advanced cancers. Study as a whole: Intravenous ivuxolimab at 0.01 to 10 mg/kg was given to patients every 2 weeks.

The CDR3 is 17 amino acids. In germline, CDR1 is MNHEY, CDR2 SMNVEV (reference sequence). The V end lost 1 base, the J end lost 0 bases, and 12 bases lay between the germline ends. Whole-study results and caveats: It was not determined which antigens were specifically recognized by the peripheral T cells that had undergone clonal expansion. Clonal expansion by week 6 occurred in CD4+ and CD8+ blood T cells (at 0.1 to 3.0 mg/kg).

Method: immunoSEQ multiplex PCR; TCRdb's copy keeps in-frame clones and lacks some. The table has roughly 100,000 clones, approximately 90% seen once. V and J are TRBV27 and TRBJ2-2, with a tentative D call TRBD2 (5 bases). The sample here was CD4+ or CD8+ T cells sorted from blood, taken in a trial of the OX40 agonist ivuxolimab. This receptor was obtained from an adult with an advanced solid tumor such as melanoma, head and neck, liver or kidney cancer. In nucleotides, the CDR3 is TGTGCCAGCAGTTTATGGGTGCGGGCGCCGAACACCGGGGAGCTGTTTTTT. Translation gives CASSLWVRAPNTGELFF.